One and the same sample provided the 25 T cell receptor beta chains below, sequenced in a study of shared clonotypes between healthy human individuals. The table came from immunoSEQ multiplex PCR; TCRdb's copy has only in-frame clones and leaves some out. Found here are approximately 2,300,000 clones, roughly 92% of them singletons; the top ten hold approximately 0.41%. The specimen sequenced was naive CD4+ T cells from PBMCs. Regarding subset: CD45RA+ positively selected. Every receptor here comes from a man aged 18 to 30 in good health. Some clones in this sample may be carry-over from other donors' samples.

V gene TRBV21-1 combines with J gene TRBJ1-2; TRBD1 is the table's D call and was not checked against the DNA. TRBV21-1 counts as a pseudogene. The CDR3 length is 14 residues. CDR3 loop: CASSRADRHYGYTF. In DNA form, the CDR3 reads TGTGCCAGCAGCAGAGCAGACAGACACTATGGCTACACCTTC.

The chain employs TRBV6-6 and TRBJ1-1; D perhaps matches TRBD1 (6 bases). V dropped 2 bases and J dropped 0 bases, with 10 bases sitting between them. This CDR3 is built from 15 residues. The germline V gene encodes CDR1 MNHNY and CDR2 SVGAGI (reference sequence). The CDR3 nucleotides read TGTGCCAGCAGTTACGGGACATCCTTGAACACTGAAGCTTTCTTT. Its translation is CASSYGTSLNTEAFF.

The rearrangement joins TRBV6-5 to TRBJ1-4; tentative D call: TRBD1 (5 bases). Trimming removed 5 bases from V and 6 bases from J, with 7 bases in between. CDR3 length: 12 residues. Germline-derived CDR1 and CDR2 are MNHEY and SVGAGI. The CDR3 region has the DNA TGTGCCAGCAGTGACAGAGATGAAAAACTGTTTTTT. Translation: CASSDRDEKLFF.

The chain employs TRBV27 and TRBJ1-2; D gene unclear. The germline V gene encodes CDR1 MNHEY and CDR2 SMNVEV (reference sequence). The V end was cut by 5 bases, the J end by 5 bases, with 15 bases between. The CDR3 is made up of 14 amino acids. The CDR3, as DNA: TGTGCCAGCAGTCCGACATTTGAGGGATATGGCTACACCTTC. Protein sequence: CASSPTFEGYGYTF.

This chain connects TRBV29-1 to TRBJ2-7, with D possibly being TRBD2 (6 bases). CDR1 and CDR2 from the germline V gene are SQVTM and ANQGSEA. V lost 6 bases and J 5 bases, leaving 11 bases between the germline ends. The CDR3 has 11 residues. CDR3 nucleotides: TGCAGCGTCCCGGGAGCCCACGAGCAGTACTTC. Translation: CSVPGAHEQYF.

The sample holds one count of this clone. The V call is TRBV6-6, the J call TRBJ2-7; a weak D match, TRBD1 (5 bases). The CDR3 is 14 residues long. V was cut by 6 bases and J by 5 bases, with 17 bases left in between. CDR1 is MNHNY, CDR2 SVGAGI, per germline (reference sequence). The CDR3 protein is CASRPHRIQHEQYF. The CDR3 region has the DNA TGTGCCAGCAGGCCACACAGGATACAACACGAGCAGTACTTC.

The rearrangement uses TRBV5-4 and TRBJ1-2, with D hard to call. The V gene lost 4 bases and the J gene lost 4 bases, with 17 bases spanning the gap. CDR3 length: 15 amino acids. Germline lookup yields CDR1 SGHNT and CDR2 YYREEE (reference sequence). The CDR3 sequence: CASSQMTTGVYGYTF. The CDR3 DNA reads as TGTGCCAGCAGCCAAATGACAACCGGGGTCTATGGCTACACCTTC. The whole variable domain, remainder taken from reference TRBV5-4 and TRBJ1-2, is ETGVTQSPTHLIKTRGQQVTLRCSSQSGHNTVSWYQQALGQGPQFIFQYYREEENGRGNFPPRFSGLQFPNYSSELNVNALELDDSALYLCASSQMTTGVYGYTFGSGTRLTVV.

CDR3 nucleotide sequence: TGCAGCGTTGAAGCATTTTTAGGGGCCTATGGCTACACCTTC. Amino acid sequence: CSVEAFLGAYGYTF. This rearrangement joins TRBV29-1 to TRBJ1-2; possibly TRBD1 for D (5 bases). The CDR3 is 14 residues long. The ends were cut back, 1 base at V and 4 bases at J, with 13 bases in the middle. Germline CDR1 and CDR2: SQVTM and ANQGSEA.

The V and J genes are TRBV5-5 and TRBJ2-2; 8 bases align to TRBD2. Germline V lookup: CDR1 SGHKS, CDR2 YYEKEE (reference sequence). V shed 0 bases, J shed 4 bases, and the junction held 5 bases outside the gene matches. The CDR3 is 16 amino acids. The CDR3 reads CASSLGAGAVTGELFF. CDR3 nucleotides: TGTGCCAGCAGCTTGGGAGCGGGAGCGGTCACCGGGGAGCTGTTTTTT. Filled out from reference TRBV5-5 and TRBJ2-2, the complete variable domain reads DAGVTQSPTHLIKTRGQQVTLRCSPISGHKSVSWYQQVLGQGPQFIFQYYEKEERGRGNFPDRFSARQFPNYSSELNVNALLLGDSALYLCASSLGAGAVTGELFFGEGSRLTVL.

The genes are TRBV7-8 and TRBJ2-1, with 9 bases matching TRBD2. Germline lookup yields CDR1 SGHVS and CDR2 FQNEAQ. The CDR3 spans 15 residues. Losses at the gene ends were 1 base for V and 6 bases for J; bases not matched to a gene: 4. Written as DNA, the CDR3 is TGTGCCAGCAGCTTAGGGGGCGGGAGGGGCAATGAGCAGTTCTTC. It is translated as CASSLGGGRGNEQFF.

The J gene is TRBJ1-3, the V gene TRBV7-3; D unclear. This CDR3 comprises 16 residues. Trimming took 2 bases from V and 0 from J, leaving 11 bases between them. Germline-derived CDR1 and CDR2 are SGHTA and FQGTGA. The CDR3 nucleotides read TGTGCCAGCAGCTTAGGCCCTATGGGCTCTGGAAACACCATATATTTT. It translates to CASSLGPMGSGNTIYF.

For the CDR3, the DNA is TGCGCCAGCGGACAGGGTGCGGACACCGGGGAGCTGTTTTTT. It is translated as CASGQGADTGELFF. The V call is TRBV5-1, the J call TRBJ2-2, with TRBD1 matching over 8 bases. Germline V CDR1 and CDR2: SGHRS, YFSETQ. Unmatched junction bases numbered 5, after V lost 7 bases and J lost 3 bases. The CDR3 is 14 residues long.

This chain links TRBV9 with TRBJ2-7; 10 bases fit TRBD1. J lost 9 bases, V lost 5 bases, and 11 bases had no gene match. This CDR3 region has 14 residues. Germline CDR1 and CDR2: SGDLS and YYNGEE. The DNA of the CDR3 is TGTGCCAGCAGTCTCGGGACAGGGGACAGCGTGCAGTACTTC. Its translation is CASSLGTGDSVQYF. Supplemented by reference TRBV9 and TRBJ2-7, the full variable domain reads DSGVTQTPKHLITATGQRVTLRCSPRSGDLSVYWYQQSLDQGLQFLIQYYNGEERAKGNILERFSAQQFPDLHSELNLSSLELGDSALYFCASSLGTGDSVQYFGPGTRLTVT.

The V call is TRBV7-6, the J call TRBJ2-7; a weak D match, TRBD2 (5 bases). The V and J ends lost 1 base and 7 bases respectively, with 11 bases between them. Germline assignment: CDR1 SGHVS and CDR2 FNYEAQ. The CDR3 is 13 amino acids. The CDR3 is CASSLVGGGEQYF. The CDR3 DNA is TGTGCCAGCAGCTTAGTTGGAGGCGGGGAGCAGTACTTC.

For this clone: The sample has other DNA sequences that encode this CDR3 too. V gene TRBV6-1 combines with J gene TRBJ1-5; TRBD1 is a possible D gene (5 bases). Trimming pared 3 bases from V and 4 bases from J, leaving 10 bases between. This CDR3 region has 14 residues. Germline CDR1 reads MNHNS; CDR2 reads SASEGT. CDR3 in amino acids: CASSEQGGNQPQHF. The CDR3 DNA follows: TGTGCCAGCAGTGAGCAGGGCGGGAATCAGCCCCAGCATTTT.

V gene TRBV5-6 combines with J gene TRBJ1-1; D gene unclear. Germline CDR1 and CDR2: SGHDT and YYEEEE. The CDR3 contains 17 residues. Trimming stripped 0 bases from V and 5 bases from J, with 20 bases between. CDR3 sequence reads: CASSLEVTFGLGTEAFF. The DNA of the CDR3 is TGTGCCAGCAGCTTGGAAGTCACTTTCGGGTTGGGTACTGAAGCTTTCTTT. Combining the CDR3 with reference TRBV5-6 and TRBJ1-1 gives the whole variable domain DAGVTQSPTHLIKTRGQQVTLRCSPKSGHDTVSWYQQALGQGPQFIFQYYEEEERQRGNFPDRFSGHQFPNYSSELNVNALLLGDSALYLCASSLEVTFGLGTEAFFGQGTRLTVV.

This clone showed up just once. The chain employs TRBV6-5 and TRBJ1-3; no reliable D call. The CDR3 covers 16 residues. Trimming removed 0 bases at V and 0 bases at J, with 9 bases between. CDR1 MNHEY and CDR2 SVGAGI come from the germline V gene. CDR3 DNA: TGTGCCAGCAGTTACTCTTCCCAGTTCTCTGGAAACACCATATATTTT. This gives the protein CASSYSSQFSGNTIYF.

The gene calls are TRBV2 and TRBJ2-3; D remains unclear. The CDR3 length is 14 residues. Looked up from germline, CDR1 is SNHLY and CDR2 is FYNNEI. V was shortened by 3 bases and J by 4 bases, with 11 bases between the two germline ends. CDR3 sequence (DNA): TGTGCCAGCAGTGAGCAGCTGGTTGCAGATACGCAGTATTTT. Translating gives CASSEQLVADTQYF. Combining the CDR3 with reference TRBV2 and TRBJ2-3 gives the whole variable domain EPEVTQTPSHQVTQMGQEVILRCVPISNHLYFYWYRQILGQKVEFLVSFYNNEISEKSEIFDDQFSVERPDGSNFTLKIRSTKLEDSAMYFCASSEQLVADTQYFGPGTRLTVL.

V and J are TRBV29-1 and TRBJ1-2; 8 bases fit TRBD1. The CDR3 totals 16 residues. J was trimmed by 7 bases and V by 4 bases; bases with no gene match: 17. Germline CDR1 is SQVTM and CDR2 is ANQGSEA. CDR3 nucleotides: TGCAGCGTTGCCCCCCAGGGGGCAAAATCGGCGCGTGGCTACACCTTC. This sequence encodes CSVAPQGAKSARGYTF.

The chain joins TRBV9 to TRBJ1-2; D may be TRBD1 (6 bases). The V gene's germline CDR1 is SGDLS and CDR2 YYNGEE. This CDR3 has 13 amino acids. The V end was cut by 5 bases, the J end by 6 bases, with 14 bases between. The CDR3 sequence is CASRAMAGDGYTF. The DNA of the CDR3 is TGTGCCAGCAGGGCCATGGCAGGGGATGGCTACACCTTC.

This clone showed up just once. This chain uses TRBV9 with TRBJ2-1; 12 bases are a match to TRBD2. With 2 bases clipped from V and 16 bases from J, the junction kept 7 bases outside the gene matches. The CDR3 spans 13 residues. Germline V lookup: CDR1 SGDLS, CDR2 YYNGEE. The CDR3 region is CASSVWTSGMVFF. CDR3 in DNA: TGTGCCAGCAGCGTTTGGACTAGCGGGATGGTCTTCTTC.

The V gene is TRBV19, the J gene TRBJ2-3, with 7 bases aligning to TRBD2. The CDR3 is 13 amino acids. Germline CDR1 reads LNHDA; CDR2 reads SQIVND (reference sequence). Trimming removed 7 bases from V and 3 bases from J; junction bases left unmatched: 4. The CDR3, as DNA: TGTGCCAGTACCACTAGCGCGACAGATACGCAGTATTTT. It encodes CASTTSATDTQYF. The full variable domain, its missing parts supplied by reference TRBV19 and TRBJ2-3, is DGGITQSPKYLFRKEGQNVTLSCEQNLNHDAMYWYRQDPGQGLRLIYYSQIVNDFQKGDIAEGYSVSREKKESFPLTVTSAQKNPTAFYLCASTTSATDTQYFGPGTRLTVL.

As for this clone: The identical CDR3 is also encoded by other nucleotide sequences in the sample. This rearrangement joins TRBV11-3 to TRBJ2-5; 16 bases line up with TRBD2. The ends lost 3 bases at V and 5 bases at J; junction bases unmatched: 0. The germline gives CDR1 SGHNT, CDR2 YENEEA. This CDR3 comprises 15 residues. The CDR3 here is CASSLGLAGGETQYF. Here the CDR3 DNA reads TGTGCCAGCAGCTTGGGACTAGCGGGAGGGGAGACCCAGTACTTC.

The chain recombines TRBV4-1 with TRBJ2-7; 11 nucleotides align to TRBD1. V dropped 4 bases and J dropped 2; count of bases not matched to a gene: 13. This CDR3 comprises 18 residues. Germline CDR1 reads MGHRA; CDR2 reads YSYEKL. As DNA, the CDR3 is TGCGCCAGCAGCCTCCTGACAGGGCGGGGACAGGGGGCCTACGAGCAGTACTTC. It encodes CASSLLTGRGQGAYEQYF.

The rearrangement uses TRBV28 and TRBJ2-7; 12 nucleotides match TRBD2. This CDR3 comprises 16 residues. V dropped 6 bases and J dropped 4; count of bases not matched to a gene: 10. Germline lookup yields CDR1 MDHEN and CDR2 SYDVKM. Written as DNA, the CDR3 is TGTGCCAGCAGGGGGACTAGCGGGCGGGCCCCTTACGAGCAGTACTTC. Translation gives CASRGTSGRAPYEQYF. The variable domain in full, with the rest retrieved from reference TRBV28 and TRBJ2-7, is DVKVTQSSRYLVKRTGEKVFLECVQDMDHENMFWYRQDPGLGLRLIYFSYDVKMKEKGDIPEGYSVSREKKERFSLILESASTNQTSMYLCASRGTSGRAPYEQYFGPGTRLTVT.